This T cell receptor beta chain was captured by sequencing in a study of Ad26.COV2.S vaccination and SARS-CoV-2 variants. The wider study: Ad26.COV2.S was injected intramuscularly once or twice, 56 days apart. Study results and limitations: Responses of spike-specific T cells (both CD8+ and CD4+) reportedly showed substantial breadth after vaccination. The placebo group had lower spike-specific TCR breadth than the vaccine recipients did.

A note on this clone: Its target is unknown.

Sample treatment: roughly 18 received Ad26.COV2.S at low or high dose, single or two shots; 5 received placebo; per-sample allocation not given. It was on day 63 after the first vaccine or placebo injection that samples were taken. The administered vaccine (an Ad26 vector) expressed Wuhan-strain SARS-CoV-2 spike. Repertoires were generated with immunoSEQ multiplex PCR, while TCRdb's copy carries only in-frame clones and drops some. This table has about 330,000 clones, roughly 88% appearing once. The specimen was peripheral blood, collected in a trial of Ad26.COV2.S vaccine versus placebo. The origin of this receptor is a person between 18 and 65 years old who received the Ad26.COV2.S COVID-19 vaccine or a placebo.

The CDR3 reads CASRFSGPSPEAFF. CDR3 nucleotide sequence: TGTGCCAGCAGATTTTCGGGACCCAGCCCTGAAGCTTTCTTT. The V gene is TRBV27, the J gene TRBJ1-1; D may be TRBD1 (5 bases). Germline-derived CDR1 and CDR2 are MNHEY and SMNVEV (reference sequence). V was pared by 6 bases and J by 6 bases, with 17 bases between. This CDR3 comprises 14 residues.